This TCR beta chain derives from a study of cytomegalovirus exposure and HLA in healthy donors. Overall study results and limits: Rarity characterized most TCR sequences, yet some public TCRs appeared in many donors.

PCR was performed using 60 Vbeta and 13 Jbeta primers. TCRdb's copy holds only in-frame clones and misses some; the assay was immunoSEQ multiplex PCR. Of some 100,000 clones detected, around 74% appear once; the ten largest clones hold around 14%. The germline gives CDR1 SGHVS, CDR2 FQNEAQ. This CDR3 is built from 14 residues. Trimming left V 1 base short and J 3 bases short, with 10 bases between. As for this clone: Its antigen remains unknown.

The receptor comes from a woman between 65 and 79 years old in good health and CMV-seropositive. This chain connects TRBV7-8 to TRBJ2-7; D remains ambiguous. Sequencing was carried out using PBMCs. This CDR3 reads CASSLGLRGYEQYF. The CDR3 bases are TGTGCCAGCAGCTTAGGTCTACGAGGCTACGAGCAGTACTTC.